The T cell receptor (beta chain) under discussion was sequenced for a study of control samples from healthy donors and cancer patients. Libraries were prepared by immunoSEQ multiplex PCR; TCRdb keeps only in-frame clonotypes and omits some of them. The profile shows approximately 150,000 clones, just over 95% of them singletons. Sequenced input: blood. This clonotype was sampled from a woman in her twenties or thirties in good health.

CDR3 sequence reads: CASSSPQPGADTIYF. In nucleotides, the CDR3 is TGTGCCAGCAGCTCGCCGCAGCCCGGGGCTGACACCATATATTTT. The chain links TRBV5-4 to TRBJ1-3, with TRBD1 as a possible D gene (5 bases). Germline CDR1 is SGHNT and CDR2 is YYREEE (reference sequence). Deletions cut 3 bases from V and 8 bases from J, with 18 bases between. The CDR3 is 15 residues long.